This T cell receptor (beta chain) was recovered during a study of PD-1 blockade in classical Hodgkin lymphoma (dated by TCRdb to the early 2020s). Context from the whole study: The study used CyTOF and TCR beta sequencing to define a peripheral blood immune signature of response to PD-1 blockade in classical Hodgkin lymphoma. What the work shows at the level of the full study, not this receptor alone: The study was restricted to a single clinical trial cohort, and the causes of repertoire differences, possibly disease activity or prior therapy, were left undefined. Newly diagnosed patients were reported to have lower baseline TCR diversity than healthy donors, and relapsed/refractory patients were reported to have lower baseline TCR diversity still.

The Qiagen DNeasy kit was used to extract genomic DNA both from unsorted PBMCs and from the negatively selected CD4+ and CD8+ fractions. TCR beta CDR3 regions were amplified by immunoSEQ multiplex PCR using primers annealing to V and J segments. A synthetic immune receptor repertoire was used to minimize amplification bias, and any remaining bias was removed computationally after sequencing. Per the original workflow: Custom Python scripts were used to quantify repertoire diversity as the Shannon entropy index. Unsorted, CD4+ and CD8+ repertoires were analyzed separately, except in combined analyses where CD4+ and CD8+ sequences were merged in silico. This immuneACCESS table, as held by TCRdb, lists in-frame sequences with V and J called but not all clones. Of the missing ones, under half trace to an unresolved V gene in checked studies; the others have no known cause. V and J calls and clone size follow that table, whereas D and trimming were derived from the DNA. A total of 20,000 to 25,000 clones appear in this sample, less than 95% of them only once. Of the sample, about 5% falls within the top ten clones.

Including the terminal cysteine and phenylalanine, the CDR3 comprises 15 residues. The sequence is cut down to CDR3 DNA, 45 bases in frame from base 1. The germline V gene sets CDR1 to MNHEY and CDR2 to SVGAGI. V is pared back by 5 bases and J by 3 bases, with 14 bases lying between the germline termini. This clone showed up just once. The target of this receptor is not known. No clone much larger than this one lies a single base away; base qualities are absent. The label giving this sample's time point can be read as: newly diagnosed, previously untreated cHL patient sample. As a comparison group for the relapsed/refractory trial patients, PBMCs from patients with newly diagnosed, previously untreated classical Hodgkin lymphoma were sequenced. Peripheral blood was collected in 8 mL Vacutainer Cell Preparation Tubes, from which PBMCs were isolated by centrifugation and then cryopreserved.

The sample consisted of peripheral blood mononuclear cells (PBMCs). The clonotype originates from a human donor with classical Hodgkin lymphoma. The chain links TRBV6-5 with TRBJ2-4; the D call is tentative, TRBD1 or TRBD2, as each matches 5 bases. The DNA sequence follows: TGTGCCAGCAGTCTATCACCTGGGGGCAAAAACATTCAGTACTTC. The encoded protein is CASSLSPGGKNIQYF.